This T cell receptor (beta chain) stems from a study of CD8+ T cells in alopecia areata (dated by TCRdb to the late 2010s). For the study in its entirety: The treated patients took part in an open-label pilot trial in which moderate-to-severe alopecia areata was treated with oral tofacitinib at 5 to 10 mg twice daily. Patients received tofacitinib for 6 to 18 months and were then followed off drug for 6 months to check for delayed response and recurrence. In treated patients, disease severity was measured using the SALT score, which gives the percentage of scalp surface area affected. To study T cell clonal expansion in alopecia areata, the researchers applied high-throughput TCRbeta sequencing to both the C3H/HeJ mouse model and human patients. Scalp tissue and sorted CD4+ and CD8+ peripheral blood T cells from patchy and totalis/universalis alopecia areata patients and from healthy controls were covered by human TCRbeta sequencing. Biopsies were taken from tofacitinib-treated patients at baseline and at 4 and 24 weeks of treatment, and a later scalp biopsy was taken in several of the tofacitinib-treated patients. Scalp clonality was compared across normal scalp (n=4), patchy alopecia areata scalp (n=8), and alopecia totalis/universalis scalp (n=8). RNA came from the PAXgene miRNA kit for fixed scalp, the miRNeasy kit for PBMCs, and the RNeasy kit for mouse skin. TCRbeta CDR3 regions were amplified by immunoSEQ multiplex PCR with 35 Vbeta forward and 13 Jbeta reverse primers.

Paper-wide results and their limitations: Scalp clonality and the number of expanded CD8+ clones among the top 100 scalp clones were significantly decreased by tofacitinib. Many expanded lesional clones were found to persist in scalp and blood during tofacitinib treatment, and relapse after treatment cessation may be partly explained by this persistence. Unlike mouse skin, where gammadelta T cells dominate, normal human skin contains resident alphabeta T cells that get sequenced too, which complicates analysis of the scalp TCR repertoire. Shared TCR sequences between patients were less evident than in mice, which may be partly attributable to HLA diversity in the patient population. Because the treated cohort was small and included a single nonresponder, larger studies are needed to assess links between baseline CD8+ expansion and response. Lesional scalp, especially in alopecia totalis/universalis, showed higher clonality and more expanded CD8+ clones than normal scalp, suggesting antigenic drive.

According to the study, the label for this sample's treatment or condition signals: oral pan-JAK inhibitor, 5-10 mg twice daily. Lesional scalp punch biopsies and peripheral blood were obtained from alopecia areata patients. PBMCs were isolated by density centrifugation and stained for CD3, CD4 and CD8, and CD4+ and CD8+ T cells were sorted on a FACSAria. Turning to this clone: The target of this receptor is not known. Per-base qualities were not stored, and no clone one base away is much larger.

The CDR3, from cysteine to phenylalanine, totals 16 residues. The sequence is cut down to CDR3 DNA, 48 bases in frame from base 1. The germline V gene (reference sequence) specifies LNHDA as CDR1 and SQIVND as CDR2. The junction carries 19 bases between V and J, which are trimmed by 6 bases and 7 bases respectively. The library was generated by the immunoSEQ multiplex PCR assay. For TCR sequencing, RNA was extracted from every sample and reverse transcribed into cDNA to serve as template. SuperScript III was used to make first-strand cDNA, primed with a 2:1 mix of oligo-dT and random hexamers. Amplification bias was assessed with a synthetic immune receptor repertoire, and residual bias was removed computationally. Per the original workflow: Raw reads were preprocessed for error removal, and CDR3 was defined according to IMGT conventions as running from the conserved cysteine to phenylalanine. To get clonality, Shannon entropy was normalized by log2 of the number of productive unique TCRs and the result was subtracted from 1. Whether each scalp clone was CD4 or CD8 was inferred by checking scalp TCRbeta sequences against the CD4 and CD8 repertoires from sorted blood. The table comes from immuneACCESS by way of TCRdb, which keeps in-frame sequences with V and J called. Part of the clones is missing from these tables; in studies checked, under half for an unresolved V gene and the rest for unknown reasons. V and J calls and clone size are as listed in that table; D and trimming were resolved from the DNA. Recorded for this sample are some 170,000 clones; 58% of them occurred a single time. Roughly 17% of the sample lies in the top ten.

The sequencing used CD4+ T cells sorted from blood, collected around week 55, from a patient treated with tofacitinib. Rearrangement joined TRBV19 to TRBJ1-6; TRBD1 could be the D gene, as 5 bases match. The sequence derives from a human donor with alopecia areata. The bases read TGTGCCAGTAGAACGACAGACACTTATGCCAATTCACCCCTCCACTTT. The translation is CASRTTDTYANSPLHF.